Included here is one TCR beta chain sequence, with context. The antigen is unknown. This sample is drawn from a study of cytomegalovirus exposure and HLA in healthy donors. Overall study results and limits: Earlier analysis looked at TCR beta V segments, and most were productive about 87% or about 30% of the time. Excluded were some V segments that proved indistinguishable, including TRBV6-2 and TRBV6-3. A later analysis associated 15,000 or so TCR beta sequences with HLA alleles at a 0.05 false discovery rate.

V dropped 6 bases and J dropped 7; count of bases not matched to a gene: 14. The length of the CDR3 is 15 residues. Germline CDR1 is WSHSY and CDR2 is SAAADI. Primers included in the PCR were 60 Vbeta and 13 Jbeta primers. This table comes from immunoSEQ multiplex PCR, and its TCRdb copy is limited to in-frame clones, with some not included. The repertoire holds roughly 170,000 clones, with approximately 82% as singletons. Nominally healthy donors were sampled, though unrecorded immune exposures were likely. This TCR came from a woman between 25 and 40 years old in good health and CMV-seronegative. This chain connects TRBV10-2 to TRBJ2-7, with 8 bases fitting TRBD2. Sequences were obtained from PBMCs. CDR3 residues: CASSAAAGVSLEQYF. Written as DNA, the CDR3 is TGCGCCAGCAGCGCCGCAGCGGGAGTGTCGTTAGAGCAGTACTTC.